Below are 27 T cell receptor beta chains sequenced from a single sample in a study of blood T cell repertoires in COVID-19. Measured with immunoSEQ multiplex PCR; TCRdb has only the in-frame clones, and not every one. The sample consists of 150,000 to 200,000 clones, 70% to 80% of them appearing once. The specimen was PBMCs or T cells enriched from blood (not recorded which). The receptors here all came from a woman aged 45-65 years who had recovered from COVID-19.

The V and J genes are TRBV9 and TRBJ1-2, with TRBD1 as a possible D gene (5 bases). Germline V gene data show CDR1 as SGDLS and CDR2 as YYNGEE. Trimming took 4 bases from V and 8 from J, leaving 15 bases between them. This CDR3 comprises 13 residues. The CDR3 DNA reads as TGTGCCAGCAGCCTACCCGGCAGGGTCGGCTACACCTTC. This gives the protein CASSLPGRVGYTF.

This chain uses TRBV30 with TRBJ2-4; 7 bases are a match to TRBD1. With 2 bases clipped from V and 0 bases from J, the junction kept 10 bases outside the gene matches. The CDR3 consists of 17 residues. CDR1 and CDR2 from the germline V gene are GTSNPN and SVGIG (reference sequence). CDR3 DNA: TGTGCCTGGAGTTGGGGTGGGACAGTGCTAGCCAAAAACATTCAGTACTTC. This encodes CAWSWGGTVLAKNIQYF.

The rearrangement links TRBV11-2 to TRBJ1-2; TRBD1 is a possible D gene (5 bases). The germline V and J ends were trimmed by 5 bases and 2 bases, with 12 bases remaining between them. Germline V CDR1 and CDR2: SGHAT, FQNNGV. The CDR3 loop spans 14 amino acids. This CDR3 reads CASSPSGGNYGYTF. The CDR3 nucleotides are TGTGCCAGCAGCCCCTCGGGGGGGAACTATGGCTACACCTTC. The complete variable domain, with remaining parts taken from reference TRBV11-2 and TRBJ1-2, reads EAGVAQSPRYKIIEKRQSVAFWCNPISGHATLYWYQQILGQGPKLLIQFQNNGVVDDSQLPKDRFSAERLKGVDSTLKIQPAKLEDSAVYLCASSPSGGNYGYTFGSGTRLTVV.

The chain has TRBV4-3 and TRBJ2-7; no firm D call. CDR1 and CDR2 (germline): LGHNA, YSLEER. The CDR3 extends over 16 amino acids. The V end lost 0 bases, the J end lost 2 bases, and 14 bases lay between the germline ends. The CDR3 region is CASSQEIRSPTYEQYF. The CDR3 nucleotides are TGCGCCAGCAGCCAAGAGATACGGTCCCCTACCTACGAGCAGTACTTC.

CDR3 sequence reads: CASSLEAGNYGYTF. CDR3 DNA: TGTGCCAGCAGCTTAGAGGCAGGGAACTATGGCTACACCTTC. V usage is TRBV7-9 and J usage is TRBJ1-2; D is possibly TRBD1 (5 bases). Germline CDR1 is SEHNR and CDR2 is FQNEAQ (reference sequence). The length of the CDR3 is 14 residues. V lost 1 base, J lost 2 bases, and 8 bases lay in between.

The rearrangement links TRBV5-8 to TRBJ2-1; possibly TRBD2 for D (5 bases). The CDR3 spans 14 residues. Trimming stripped 1 base from V and 12 bases from J, with 17 bases between. Germline values: CDR1 SGHTS, CDR2 YDEGEE. Here the CDR3 reads CASSLKGLLEGQFF. CDR3 bases: TGTGCCAGCAGCTTGAAAGGACTCCTCGAGGGGCAGTTCTTC.

This clone has only one observation. The genes are TRBV10-3 and TRBJ1-2; D is possibly TRBD1 (6 bases). CDR3 length: 15 amino acids. Germline CDR1 and CDR2: ENHRY and SYGVKD. Trimming pared 11 bases from V and 0 bases from J, leaving 19 bases between. The DNA for the CDR3 is TGTGCCTTCCGGACAGACCAAATTACTAACTATGGCTACACCTTC. Its protein is CAFRTDQITNYGYTF.

This clone was seen only once. The rearrangement joins TRBV10-3 to TRBJ2-7; TRBD1 might be the D (6 bases). From germline, CDR1 is ENHRY and CDR2 SYGVKD. Trimming left V 8 bases short and J 0 bases short, with 8 bases between. The CDR3 consists of 12 residues. The CDR3 sequence: CAIGGASYEQYF. CDR3 bases: TGTGCCATCGGGGGCGCCTCCTACGAGCAGTACTTC.

The CDR3 sequence: CASSLKAGAAGYTF. CDR3 sequence (DNA): TGTGCCAGCAGCCTTAAAGCAGGGGCGGCGGGCTACACCTTC. The chain uses TRBV3-1 (or the pseudogene TRBV3-2) and TRBJ1-2, with D maybe TRBD1 (6 bases). Trimming removed 4 bases at V and 8 bases at J, with 17 bases between. Per germline, CDR1 LGHDT and CDR2 YNNKEL (reference sequence). CDR3 length: 14 residues.

The chain has TRBV20-1 and TRBJ1-2, with a possible D match to TRBD1 (6 bases). The length of the CDR3 is 11 residues. With 6 bases removed from V and 5 bases from J, the gap between germline ends came to 10 bases. Germline V lookup: CDR1 DFQATT, CDR2 SNEGSKA (reference sequence). CDR3 nucleotide sequence: TGCAGTGCGGGAACAGGGTATGGCTACACCTTC. Protein sequence: CSAGTGYGYTF.

This rearrangement joins TRBV25-1 to TRBJ1-3; 9 nucleotides match TRBD1. Germline CDR1 and CDR2: MGHDK and SYGVNS. This CDR3 is 14 amino acids long. V shed 3 bases and J 7 bases; nucleotides not matched to a gene: 4. The CDR3 loop is CASSEGQGSNTIYF. The CDR3 DNA reads TGTGCCAGCAGTGAGGGACAGGGTAGTAACACCATATATTTT.

The rearrangement joins TRBV5-1 to TRBJ2-1; 9 nucleotides align to TRBD1. The CDR3 runs to 15 residues. V trimming: 3 bases; J trimming: 1 base; junction bases outside the gene matches: 2. CDR1 SGHRS and CDR2 YFSETQ come from the germline V gene. CDR3 coding DNA: TGCGCCAGCAGCTACGGACAGGGGTCCTACAATGAGCAGTTCTTC. Protein: CASSYGQGSYNEQFF.

This clone was detected only a few times. Here the CDR3 reads CASSLETGGKAFF. In DNA, the CDR3 is TGTGCCAGCAGTTTAGAAACAGGGGGAAAAGCTTTCTTT. The chain is built from TRBV27 and TRBJ1-1; TRBD1 matches at 8 bases. The CDR3 runs 13 residues. In germline, CDR1 is MNHEY, CDR2 SMNVEV (reference sequence). V lost 2 bases, J lost 9 bases, and 5 bases stayed unmatched.

The CDR3 reads CASSLGDRVYNTGELFF. The CDR3 region has the DNA TGTGCCAGCAGCCTGGGGGACAGGGTCTACAACACCGGGGAGCTGTTTTTT. The chain combines TRBV5-6 with TRBJ2-2; 9 bases fit TRBD1. The CDR3 spans 17 residues. CDR1 and CDR2 from the germline V gene are SGHDT and YYEEEE. The V gene end was trimmed by 4 bases and the J gene end by 2 bases; junction bases not matched to a gene: 9.

This chain uses TRBV7-9 with TRBJ2-7; 10 bases match TRBD2. Germline CDR1 reads SEHNR; CDR2 reads FQNEAQ (reference sequence). J gave up 4 bases and V 4 bases, and 10 bases lay outside the gene matches. The CDR3 runs to 16 residues. The CDR3 sequence: CASSSTQAGGLYEQYF. CDR3 nucleotide sequence: TGTGCCAGCAGCTCCACCCAAGCGGGAGGGTTGTACGAGCAGTACTTC.

The chain is built from TRBV5-6 and TRBJ2-7; 8 bases fit TRBD2. From germline, CDR1 is SGHDT and CDR2 YYEEEE. V shed 6 bases, J shed 2 bases, and the junction held 7 bases outside the gene matches. The CDR3 is made up of 14 amino acids. The CDR3 nucleotides are TGTGCCAGCAACTTAGCGGGAACGACCTACGAGCAGTACTTC. Protein: CASNLAGTTYEQYF.

V is TRBV24-1 and J is TRBJ2-1, with D perhaps TRBD1 (6 bases). Germline V gene data show CDR1 as KGHDR and CDR2 as SFDVKD. The CDR3 has 16 residues. V gave up 4 bases and J gave up 4 bases, with 16 bases separating them. The CDR3 nucleotides read TGTGCCACCAGTGACACAGGGATAGATAGGTACAATGAGCAGTTCTTC. Amino acids: CATSDTGIDRYNEQFF.

The chain recombines TRBV7-2 with TRBJ1-5, with D possibly being TRBD1 (6 bases). CDR3 length: 15 amino acids. V lost 5 bases, J lost 6 bases, and 17 bases lay in between. Germline assignment: CDR1 SGHTA and CDR2 FQGNSA. CDR3 in amino acids: CASSQQGALGQPQHF. DNA of the CDR3: TGTGCCAGCAGCCAACAGGGTGCCCTCGGTCAGCCCCAGCATTTT.

This rearrangement joins TRBV4-3 to TRBJ2-5; 14 nucleotides match TRBD2. The length of the CDR3 is 15 residues. CDR1 is LGHNA, CDR2 YSLEER, per germline. The J segment lost 7 bases and the V segment lost 3 bases, leaving 4 bases of the junction unmatched. DNA for the CDR3: TGCGCCAGCAGCCAGGGGGGACTAGCGGGAGCGACCCAGTACTTC. Translating it yields CASSQGGLAGATQYF.

The chain recombines TRBV28 with TRBJ1-1, with D uncertain. The germline V gene encodes CDR1 MDHEN and CDR2 SYDVKM. V lost 3 bases to trimming and J lost 1 base, with 6 bases between them. This CDR3 has 13 amino acids. CDR3 region: CASSLSGNTEAFF. The CDR3, as DNA: TGTGCCAGCAGTTTGTCCGGGAACACTGAAGCTTTCTTT.

This chain uses TRBV28 with TRBJ2-7; 7 bases fit TRBD2. The V gene end was trimmed by 4 bases and the J gene end by 4 bases; junction bases not matched to a gene: 7. This CDR3 comprises 14 residues. Germline loops: CDR1 MDHEN, CDR2 SYDVKM. CDR3 in DNA: TGTGCCAGCAGTTCCCCGGGGGGTGGGTACGAGCAGTACTTC. Protein product: CASSSPGGGYEQYF.

This chain links TRBV19 with TRBJ1-1; 9 positions agree with TRBD1. Germline CDR1 reads LNHDA; CDR2 reads SQIVND (reference sequence). The CDR3 has 13 residues. V lost 8 bases, J lost 4 bases, and 5 bases stayed unmatched. The DNA for the CDR3 is TGTGCCAGTTTCTCACAGGGGGCCACTGAAGCTTTCTTT. Encoded protein: CASFSQGATEAFF.

CDR3 bases: TGTGCCAGCAGTTACTCAAGGGGTGAGACCCAGTACTTC. It specifies CASSYSRGETQYF. The rearrangement links TRBV6-5 to TRBJ2-5, with D possibly being TRBD1 (5 bases). Trimming shortened V by 0 bases and J by 5 bases, and 7 bases separated the two germline ends. The CDR3 loop spans 13 amino acids. Germline V gene sequence: CDR1 MNHEY, CDR2 SVGAGI.

The chain has TRBV5-5 and TRBJ1-4, with a possible D match to TRBD1 (5 bases). V dropped 4 bases and J dropped 5 bases, with 15 bases sitting between them. Germline CDR1 SGHKS, CDR2 YYEKEE (reference sequence). The CDR3 is made up of 15 amino acids. Here the CDR3 reads CASSGRGNLNEKLFF. The CDR3 coding sequence is TGTGCCAGCAGCGGACGGGGGAATCTGAATGAAAAACTGTTTTTT.

The chain links TRBV6-2 or TRBV6-3 to TRBJ2-3; 12 nucleotides line up with TRBD2. Germline V gene sequence: CDR1 MNHEY, CDR2 SVGEGT. V trimming: 3 bases; J trimming: 6 bases; junction bases outside the gene matches: 10. The CDR3 runs to 17 residues. CDR3 sequence (DNA): TGTGCCAGCAGTTATGCACTAGCGGGAGGCCCCATGGATACGCAGTATTTT. This translates into CASSYALAGGPMDTQYF.

This rearrangement joins TRBV6-6 to TRBJ1-3; D gene unclear. Trimming took 10 bases from V and 3 from J, leaving 13 bases between them. Germline lookup yields CDR1 MNHNY and CDR2 SVGAGI (reference sequence). The CDR3 covers 13 residues. The CDR3 DNA reads TGTGCCACCTCTTACTATGGTGGAAACACCATATATTTT. It translates to CATSYYGGNTIYF.

This chain connects TRBV5-4 to TRBJ2-3; possibly TRBD2 for D (6 bases). With 0 bases removed from V and 2 bases from J, the gap between germline ends came to 7 bases. Germline CDR1 SGHNT, CDR2 YYREEE (reference sequence). The CDR3 extends over 14 amino acids. CDR3 sequence (DNA): TGTGCCAGCAGCTTGGCGGGAGCCACAGATACGCAGTATTTT. Protein: CASSLAGATDTQYF.